A selection of T cell receptor beta chains follows, all from one sample in a study of blood T cell repertoires in COVID-19. TCRdb's copy holds only in-frame clones and misses some; the assay was immunoSEQ multiplex PCR. The table records tens of thousands of clones, around nine tenths of them present only once. Sequencing was carried out using peripheral blood. The receptors come from a human donor in a cohort sampled during active COVID-19. Each CDR3 is given with its conserved first and last residue. D genes are given only for firm matches. Part of the rows lack a size; the others show once, few, many or a class for expanded clones.

clone size | J gene | V gene | D gene | CDR3 DNA | CDR3 protein
- | TRBJ2-7 | TRBV7-9 | - | TGTGCCAGCAGCTATCTACTTTCCGCGGAGCAGTACTTC | CASSYLLSAEQYF
- | TRBJ1-2 | TRBV27 | - | TGTGCCAGCAGTTTATTTCCGGAGGCCTATGGCTACACCTTC | CASSLFPEAYGYTF
- | TRBJ1-1 | TRBV19 | - | TGTGCCAGTATCGTTGCAGGTGGGAACACTGAAGCTTTCTTT | CASIVAGGNTEAFF
- | TRBJ1-2 | TRBV19 | - | TGTGCCAGTAGTGTACCCCGGGGGGGAAACTATGGCTACACCTTC | CASSVPRGGNYGYTF
- | TRBJ1-5 | TRBV4-1 | TRBD1 | TGCGCCAGCAGCCAAGACGGGGGGACAGGGGTTAGCAATCAGCCCCAGCATTTT | CASSQDGGTGVSNQPQHF
once | TRBJ2-7 | TRBV11-1 | - | TGTGCCAGCAGCTTTAGTCCCGAGACCTACGAGCAGTACTTC | CASSFSPETYEQYF
- | TRBJ1-1 | TRBV7-9 | TRBD1 | TGTGCCAGCAGACAAAAGACAGGGATGAACACTGAAGCTTTCTTT | CASRQKTGMNTEAFF
- | TRBJ2-5 | TRBV5-1 | TRBD2 | TGCGCCAGCAGCTATGGCAGGGTATCGTTGACTAGCGGGGGTTGGGAGACCCAGTACTTC | CASSYGRVSLTSGGWETQYF
- | TRBJ2-7 | TRBV5-6 | - | TGTGCCAGCAGCTATGGGACTCCTTCCTACGAGCAGTACTTC | CASSYGTPSYEQYF
- | TRBJ2-3 | TRBV4-1 | - | TGCGCCAGCAGCCAAACATCGGACGGGGGCACAGATACGCAGTATTTT | CASSQTSDGGTDTQYF
- | TRBJ1-1 | TRBV10-3 | - | TGTGCCATCAGTGTCGGGGGGGGCCTAGGGGCTGAAGCTTTCTTT | CAISVGGGLGAEAFF
- | TRBJ1-2 | TRBV6-6 | - | TGTGCCAGCAGTCGACCCACAGGTACTGACTATGGCTACACCTTC | CASSRPTGTDYGYTF
- | TRBJ2-7 | TRBV5-6 | TRBD2 | TGTGCCAGCAGCTTTCGAGGGCTAGCGGGGGGCTACGAGCAGTACTTC | CASSFRGLAGGYEQYF
- | TRBJ2-5 | TRBV24-1 | TRBD1 | TGTGCCACCCGACAGGGCGGACAAGAGACCCAGTACTTC | CATRQGGQETQYF
- | TRBJ2-7 | TRBV9 | - | TGTGCCAGCAGCGTATCAGAGGGATCCTACGAGCAGTACTTC | CASSVSEGSYEQYF
- | TRBJ1-2 | TRBV7-9 | - | TGTGCCAGCAGCTTAGATCGGAGGAAGCAGTCTGGCTACACCTTC | CASSLDRRKQSGYTF
- | TRBJ1-1 | TRBV6-5 | - | TGTGCCAGGACCCGGGACACTGAAGCTTTCTTT | CARTRDTEAFF
- | TRBJ1-4 | TRBV9 | - | TGTGCCAGCAGCGCCACGGGAGGATCGAATGAAAAACTGTTTTTT | CASSATGGSNEKLFF
- | TRBJ2-7 | TRBV6-5 | TRBD1 | TGTGCCAGCAGCCTAACAGGGGGCCACGAGCAGTACTTC | CASSLTGGHEQYF
- | TRBJ1-2 | TRBV12-2 | - | - | CASRPYRCGASNYGYTF
- | TRBJ2-7 | TRBV7-8 | TRBD2 | TGTGCCAGCAGCCCCGGACTAGCAGGGGTTACCTCCTACGAGCAGTACTTC | CASSPGLAGVTSYEQYF
- | TRBJ1-1 | TRBV30 | TRBD1 | TGTGCCCAGGGGGACACTGAAGCTTTCTTT | CAQGDTEAFF
few | TRBJ1-5 | TRBV6-5 | TRBD1 | TGTGCCAGCAGCGGGACAGGTGAGAGCAATCAGCCCCAGCATTTT | CASSGTGESNQPQHF
once | TRBJ2-7 | TRBV11-2 | TRBD1 | TGTGCCAGCAGCGCTAGAGGGACAGCGAATTCCTACGAGCAGTACTTC | CASSARGTANSYEQYF
- | TRBJ2-7 | TRBV10-3 | TRBD2 | TGTGCCATCAGTGGCCAGGGAGGGAGCGAGCAGTACTTC | CAISGQGGSEQYF
- | TRBJ1-6 | TRBV12-3/TRBV12-4 | - | TGTGCCAGCAGTTTAATACAGTCATCACCCCTCCACTTT | CASSLIQSSPLHF
- | TRBJ1-4 | TRBV28 | TRBD1 | TGTGCCAGCAGTTTGCACGGACAGGGGGAGGCTGAAAAACTGTTTTTT | CASSLHGQGEAEKLFF
- | TRBJ1-2 | TRBV29-1 | - | TGCGCGCTTGAAGGGGCGTATGGCTACACCTTC | CALEGAYGYTF
- | TRBJ2-1 | TRBV29-1 | TRBD2 | TGCAGCGTTACCGGGACCCTAGCGGGGGGTGGGACCTACAATGAGCAGTTCTTC | CSVTGTLAGGGTYNEQFF
- | TRBJ1-1 | TRBV13 | TRBD1 | TGTGCCAGCAGCTCGCGACAGGGACCGAACACTGAAGCTTTCTTT | CASSSRQGPNTEAFF
- | TRBJ1-1 | TRBV12-3/TRBV12-4 | TRBD1 | TGTGCCAGTACAGGGGGTGGCACTGAAGCTTTCTTT | CASTGGGTEAFF
- | TRBJ1-4 | TRBV4-2 | TRBD1 | TGTGCCAGCAGCCAAGATACAGGACAGGGGTCTGAAAAACTGTTTTTT | CASSQDTGQGSEKLFF
once | TRBJ1-1 | TRBV9 | - | TGTGCCAGCAGCGCAGGGAACACTGAAGCTTTCTTT | CASSAGNTEAFF
- | TRBJ2-2 | TRBV5-4 | - | TGTGCCAGCAGCTTGGTGGCTGGAGCCCTGGGCACCGGGGAGCTGTTTTTT | CASSLVAGALGTGELFF
- | TRBJ2-7 | TRBV29-1 | - | TGCAGCGTTGGAGGGGGATCCTACGAGCAGTACTTC | CSVGGGSYEQYF
- | TRBJ1-1 | TRBV7-8 | - | TGTGCCAGCGCCCGGGGGAACACTGAAGCTTTCTTT | CASARGNTEAFF
- | TRBJ1-6 | TRBV4-3 | - | TGCGCCAGCAGCCCTAGAGACGGAGGGGATTCACCCCTCCACTTT | CASSPRDGGDSPLHF
- | TRBJ2-1 | TRBV4-1 | TRBD2 | TGCGCCAGCAGCCAACAGCGGGGGTACGATGAGCAGTTCTTC | CASSQQRGYDEQFF
- | TRBJ1-5 | TRBV24-1 | - | TGTGCCACCAGTGTCGGAGGGCAGCCCCAGCATTTT | CATSVGGQPQHF
- | TRBJ1-2 | TRBV2 | TRBD1 | TGTGCCAGCAGTGAACGGACAGGGGACTATGGCTACACCTTC | CASSERTGDYGYTF
few | TRBJ1-1 | TRBV11-2 | - | TGTGCCAGCAGCCGCAGAAGACAGGAGCAAATGAACACTGAAGCTTTCTTT | CASSRRRQEQMNTEAFF
- | TRBJ2-3 | TRBV12-3/TRBV12-4 | - | TGTGCCAGCAGCCCACTGCACACAGATACGCAGTATTTT | CASSPLHTDTQYF
- | TRBJ2-7 | TRBV11-2 | TRBD1 | TGTGCCAGCAGCTTCCCGGACAGGGCTGGCGCTAGCGAGCAGTACTTC | CASSFPDRAGASEQYF
- | TRBJ1-3 | TRBV2 | - | TGTGCCAGCAGCGCCCCACGGAGGTCCTCTGGAAACACCATATATTTT | CASSAPRRSSGNTIYF
- | TRBJ2-7 | TRBV6-5 | - | TGTGCCAGCAGTTCAGGACAGAGCTCCTACGAGCAGTACTTC | CASSSGQSSYEQYF
- | TRBJ1-3 | TRBV28 | - | TGTGCCGCGTGGGGCCCTCCCGGCACCATATATTTT | CAAWGPPGTIYF
- | TRBJ1-3 | TRBV30 | - | TGTGCCTGGACCCCAGGGGTAGATGCTGGAAACACCATATATTTT | CAWTPGVDAGNTIYF
- | TRBJ2-7 | TRBV3-1/TRBV3-2 | - | TGTGCCAGCAGCCAAGACTACAGCAGCTACGAGCAGTACTTC | CASSQDYSSYEQYF
- | TRBJ1-1 | TRBV28 | - | TGTGCCAGCAGTCTCAGGGTATACGCTGAAGCTTTCTTT | CASSLRVYAEAFF
- | TRBJ2-7 | TRBV15 | TRBD1 | TGTGCCACCAGCAGGACCCCTTTGGGACAGGGGCACGAGCAGTACTTC | CATSRTPLGQGHEQYF
- | TRBJ1-3 | TRBV11-2 | TRBD1 | TGTGCCAGCAGCCCATCCAACGGCAGGGGGCCTGGAAACACCATATATTTT | CASSPSNGRGPGNTIYF
- | TRBJ2-7 | TRBV27 | - | TGTGCCAGCACTTCGGGTAGCTCCTACGAGCAGTACTTC | CASTSGSSYEQYF
- | TRBJ1-3 | TRBV4-3 | - | TGCGCCAGCAGCCAAGGCGCCGAACAGGTCTCTGGAAACACCATATATTTT | CASSQGAEQVSGNTIYF
- | TRBJ1-4 | TRBV3-1/TRBV3-2 | - | TGTGCCAGCCAGAGGGCCAGGGGTGAAAAACTGTTTTTT | CASQRARGEKLFF
- | TRBJ1-1 | TRBV4-1 | TRBD1 | TGCGCCAGCAGCCAAGAGACAGGGCAGCTTCCCTTTAGACCAATGAACACTGAAGCTTTCTTT | CASSQETGQLPFRPMNTEAFF
- | TRBJ1-5 | TRBV19 | TRBD1 | TGTGCCAGTAGTATAGAGGGGACAGAGAATCAGCCCCAGCATTTT | CASSIEGTENQPQHF
- | TRBJ2-2 | TRBV30 | TRBD2 | TGTGCCTGGAGCCGGACTAGCGGGGGGGCCGGCGGGGAGCTGTTTTTT | CAWSRTSGGAGGELFF
- | TRBJ1-1 | TRBV18 | TRBD1 | TGTGCCAGCTCACCCTTATCGGGACAGAACATGAACACTGAAGCTTTCTTT | CASSPLSGQNMNTEAFF
- | TRBJ2-7 | TRBV28 | TRBD1 | TGTGCCAGCAAGGGACAGGGGGCCTACGAGCAGTACTTC | CASKGQGAYEQYF
- | TRBJ1-1 | TRBV4-2 | - | TGTGCCAGCAGCCAAGGGTCTCTAGCGAACACTGAAGCTTTCTTT | CASSQGSLANTEAFF